This T cell receptor (beta chain) was documented in a study of CD8+CD57+ T cells in acquired aplastic anemia (dated by TCRdb to 2016 to 2019). Context from the whole study: A mean of about 3 ug of DNA, ranging from about 0.19 to 30 ug, was extracted from sorted CD4+ and CD8+ cells. For healthy donor samples, the average read count was about 9.9 million for CD4+ cells and roughly 12 million for CD8+ cells.

Summary of the overall study and its limitations: CD8+ Simpson's diversity did not differ significantly between patients and healthy controls (P=0.060). Although 25 to 30 CD8+ CDR3 sequences were shared by patients and controls, these sequences appeared highly expressed in patients and within the immunodominant clones of patients.

Profiling of TCR beta VDJ combinations and CDR3 sequences used genomic DNA as the template. An Illumina HiSeq 2000 was the platform used for TCR repertoire sequencing. The paper's data handling went like this. TRBV/TRBJ rearrangement plots, CDR3 size and DJ length profiles, and Simpson's diversity index were used to assess repertoires. The immunodominant clone was defined as the most abundant DNA sequence in deep sequencing data. CDR3 amino acid sequences were screened for sharing across subjects and compared with published repertoires and the VDJdb database. TCRdb itself trimmed the public reads at Q25 with fastp, ran MiXCR and retained productive beta chains. Every entry covers one CDR3 protein and lists the most common genes and DNA from its rows. TCRdb, not the authors, supplied the V and J calls. This sample lists some 200,000 distinct CDR3 sequences; around 32% were detected once. Clones ranked in the top ten supply roughly 1.1% of the sample.

This clonotype was picked up many times. The target of this receptor is not known. No base-level quality is on record; no much larger clone is a single base apart. In this study, sorted CD4+ and CD8+ T cells from the blood of healthy subjects and of severe aplastic anemia patients had their TCR repertoires deep-sequenced. Ficoll-Paque density gradient centrifugation was used to isolate peripheral blood mononuclear cells. Before DNA extraction, CD4+ and CD8+ T cells were sorted by FACS or by magnetic beads. This receptor was taken from a human donor in good health, serving as a control. The sequencing sample was made of sorted CD4+, CD8+, or CD8+CD57+ T cells (not recorded which) from PBMCs.

The DNA reads as follows: TGTGCCAGCAGCTTAAGGGGGAAGGAGCAGTACTTC. This translates into CASSLRGKEQYF. The receptor chain draws on TRBV7-2 and TRBJ2-7; 6 matching bases give a weak D call of TRBD1. The CDR3 starts with the cysteine, ends with the phenylalanine, and has 12 residues. The CDR3 DNA has 36 bases and is translated from base 1. Relative to germline, V is 2 bases shorter and J is 7 bases shorter, with 9 bases between their ends. Per the germline V gene, SGHTA is the CDR1 and FQGNSA is the CDR2.